The rows below give T cell receptor beta chains drawn from one sample of a study of OX40 agonist ivuxolimab in advanced cancers. Assay used: immunoSEQ multiplex PCR; TCRdb lists only in-frame clones, some missing. The sample has 42,000 or so clones, approximately 87% seen once. The sequences come from CD4+ or CD8+ T cells sorted from blood, collected in a trial of the OX40 agonist ivuxolimab. The receptors originated from an adult with an advanced solid tumor such as melanoma, head and neck, liver or kidney cancer. The CDR3 runs from the conserved cysteine through the conserved F or W.

TRBV4-1	TRBJ1-1	CASSQDQFAEAFF
TRBV13	TRBJ2-7	CASSWASGITGEQYF
TRBV7-7	TRBJ1-2	CASSLLSYGYTF
TRBV7-9	TRBJ1-1	CASSLGVENTEAFF
TRBV15	TRBJ1-6	CATSRQSSYNSPLHF
TRBV6-1	TRBJ1-5	CASSAQGAGQPQHF
TRBV5-6	TRBJ1-1	CASSSEARRTEAFF
TRBV28	TRBJ1-1	CASSLYRDTEAFF
TRBV9	TRBJ2-1	CASSPLGAQSSYNEQFF
TRBV7-8	TRBJ1-4	CASSLAGLANEKLFF
TRBV6-6	TRBJ2-7	CASSYRTGAEQYF
TRBV7-6	TRBJ2-5	CASSSQKGSGRETQYF
TRBV6-6	TRBJ2-7	CASSPTSGGGGQYF
TRBV5-8	TRBJ1-5	CASSLSGTGFQPQHF
TRBV15	TRBJ1-5	CATSNLQGNQPQHF
TRBV18	TRBJ2-1	CASSPQTGSYNEQFF
TRBV4-2	TRBJ2-7	CASSQSTGGADEQYF